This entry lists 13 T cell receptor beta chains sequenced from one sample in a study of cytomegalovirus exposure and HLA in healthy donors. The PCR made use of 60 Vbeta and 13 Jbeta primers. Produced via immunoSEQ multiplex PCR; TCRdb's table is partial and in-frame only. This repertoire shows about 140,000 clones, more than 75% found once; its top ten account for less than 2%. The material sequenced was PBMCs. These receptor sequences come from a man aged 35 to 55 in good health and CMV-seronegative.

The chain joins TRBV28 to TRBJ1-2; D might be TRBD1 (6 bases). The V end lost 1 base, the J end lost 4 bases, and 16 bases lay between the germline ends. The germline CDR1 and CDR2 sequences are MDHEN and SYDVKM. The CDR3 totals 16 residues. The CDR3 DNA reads TGTGCCAGCAGTTTATTCGGGTCACAGGGCTCCTATGGCTACACCTTC. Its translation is CASSLFGSQGSYGYTF.

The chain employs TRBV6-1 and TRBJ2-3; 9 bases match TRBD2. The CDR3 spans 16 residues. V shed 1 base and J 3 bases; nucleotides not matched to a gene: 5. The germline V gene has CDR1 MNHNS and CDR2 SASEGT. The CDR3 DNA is TGTGCCAGCAGTGAAGACGCGGGGGGGATAACAGATACGCAGTATTTT. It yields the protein CASSEDAGGITDTQYF.

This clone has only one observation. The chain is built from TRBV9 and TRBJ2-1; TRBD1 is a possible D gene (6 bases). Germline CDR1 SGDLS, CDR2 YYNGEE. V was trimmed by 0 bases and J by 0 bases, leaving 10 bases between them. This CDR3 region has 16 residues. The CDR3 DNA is TGTGCCAGCAGCGTAGAGGGGGATCGCTCCTACAATGAGCAGTTCTTC. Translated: CASSVEGDRSYNEQFF.

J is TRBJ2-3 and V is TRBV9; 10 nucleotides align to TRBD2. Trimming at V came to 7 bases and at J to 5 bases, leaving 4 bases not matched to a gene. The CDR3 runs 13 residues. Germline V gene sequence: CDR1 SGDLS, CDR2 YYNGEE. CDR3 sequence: CASERGGGDTQYF. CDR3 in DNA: TGTGCCAGCGAGCGGGGGGGTGGAGATACGCAGTATTTT. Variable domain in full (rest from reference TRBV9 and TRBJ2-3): DSGVTQTPKHLITATGQRVTLRCSPRSGDLSVYWYQQSLDQGLQFLIQYYNGEERAKGNILERFSAQQFPDLHSELNLSSLELGDSALYFCASERGGGDTQYFGPGTRLTVL.

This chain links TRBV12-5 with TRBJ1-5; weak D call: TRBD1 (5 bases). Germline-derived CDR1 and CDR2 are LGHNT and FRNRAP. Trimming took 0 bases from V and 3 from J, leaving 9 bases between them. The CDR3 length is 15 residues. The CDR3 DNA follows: TGTGCTAGTGGTTTGGTATCAGGGATCAATCAGCCCCAGCATTTT. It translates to CASGLVSGINQPQHF.

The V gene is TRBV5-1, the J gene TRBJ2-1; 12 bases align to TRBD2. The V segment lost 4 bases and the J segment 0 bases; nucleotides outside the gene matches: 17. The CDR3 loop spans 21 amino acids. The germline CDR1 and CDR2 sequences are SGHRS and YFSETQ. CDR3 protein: CASSPTRGLAGGPFSYNEQFF. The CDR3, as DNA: TGCGCCAGCAGCCCCACCCGAGGGCTAGCGGGAGGGCCTTTCTCCTACAATGAGCAGTTCTTC.

CDR3: CASSQDAGQGDEKLFF. DNA for the CDR3: TGTGCCAGCAGCCAAGACGCGGGACAGGGGGATGAAAAACTGTTTTTT. The chain recombines TRBV4-2 with TRBJ1-4, with 11 bases that match TRBD1. After removal of 0 bases from V and 6 bases from J, the junction contained 3 bases not matched to a gene. Germline V gene lookup returns CDR1 LGHNA and CDR2 YNFKEQ. The CDR3 spans 16 residues.

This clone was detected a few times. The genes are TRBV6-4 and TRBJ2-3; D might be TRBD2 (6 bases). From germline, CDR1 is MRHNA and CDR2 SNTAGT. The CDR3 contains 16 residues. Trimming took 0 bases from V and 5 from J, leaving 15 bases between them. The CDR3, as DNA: TGTGCCAGCAGTGACTCACGCCAGGGAGGCGGAGATACGCAGTATTTT. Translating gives CASSDSRQGGGDTQYF.

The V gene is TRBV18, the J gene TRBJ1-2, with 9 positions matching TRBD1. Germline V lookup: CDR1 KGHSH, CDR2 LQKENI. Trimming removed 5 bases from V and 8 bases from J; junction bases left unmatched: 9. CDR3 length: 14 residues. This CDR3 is CASSVRDREEGYTF. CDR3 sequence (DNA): TGTGCCAGCTCAGTCCGGGACAGGGAAGAAGGCTACACCTTC.

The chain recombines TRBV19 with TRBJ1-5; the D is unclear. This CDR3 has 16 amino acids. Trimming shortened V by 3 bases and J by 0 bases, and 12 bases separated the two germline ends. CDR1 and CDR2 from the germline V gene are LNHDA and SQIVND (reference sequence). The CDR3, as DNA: TGTGCCAGTAGTATCGCTATGTACCTTAGCAATCAGCCCCAGCATTTT. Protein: CASSIAMYLSNQPQHF.

The CDR3 DNA reads TGTGCCAGCAGTTTAACCGAAGGGAGCCCCTATGGCTACACCTTC. This encodes CASSLTEGSPYGYTF. The V and J genes are TRBV27 and TRBJ1-2; D not certain. The germline V and J ends were trimmed by 2 bases and 4 bases, with 14 bases remaining between them. Germline V CDR1 and CDR2: MNHEY, SMNVEV (reference sequence). The CDR3 is 15 residues long.

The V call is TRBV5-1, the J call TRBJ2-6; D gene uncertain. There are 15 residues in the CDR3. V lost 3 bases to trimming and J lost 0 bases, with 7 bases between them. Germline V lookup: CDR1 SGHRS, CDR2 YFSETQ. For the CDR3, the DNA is TGCGCCAGCAGCTCTGTCTCCTCTGGGGCCAACGTCCTGACTTTC. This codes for CASSSVSSGANVLTF.

The CDR3 sequence is CASSLTSGRGTYNEQFF. CDR3 nucleotide sequence: TGTGCCAGCAGTTTAACTAGCGGGAGAGGGACGTACAATGAGCAGTTCTTC. The chain has TRBV28 and TRBJ2-1; 11 bases map to TRBD2. The CDR3 sequence is 17 residues long. V trimming: 2 bases; J trimming: 4 bases; junction bases outside the gene matches: 7. CDR1 is MDHEN, CDR2 SYDVKM, per germline.